The clone carrying this TCR beta chain was seen only a few times. Its target is not known. Assay: immunoSEQ multiplex PCR; the TCRdb copy retains only in-frame clones and omits some. The table shows 7,500 to 9,500 clones, with roughly 80% occurring only once. The normal lung sample lay at least 3 cm, and maximally far, from the tumour. Frozen unsorted single-cell suspensions supplied the genomic DNA. Germline CDR1 is SEHNR and CDR2 is FQNEAQ (reference sequence). This CDR3 region has 17 residues. V lost 1 base and J lost 0, with 14 bases in between. The data were taken from a study of immune cell composition in non-small cell lung cancer. Study results and limitations: Tumour-associated clones >0.5% occurred in approximately 32% of adenocarcinomas, about four fifths of squamous.

This sequence joins TRBV7-9 and TRBJ2-3; tentatively, D is TRBD2 (5 bases). The TCR sequence derives from a human donor with non-small cell lung cancer. Sequences were obtained from non-adjacent lung tissue. This CDR3 reads CASSLDDSDLSTDTQYF. The CDR3 region has the DNA TGTGCCAGCAGCTTAGACGATAGCGACCTTAGCACAGATACGCAGTATTTT.